This record covers a single T cell receptor (beta chain). Its antigen is currently unknown. Trimming removed 5 bases from V and 5 bases from J; junction bases left unmatched: 8. From germline, CDR1 is SEHNR and CDR2 FQNEAQ (reference sequence). The CDR3 is 14 residues long. The data stem from a study of T cell clonotyping in hematopoietic cell transplantation. Study-wide results and limits: At the given depth, recipient repertoires were over 97% de novo clonotypes.

Method: immunoSEQ multiplex PCR; TCRdb's copy keeps in-frame clones and lacks some. The sample yields 9,500 to 11,000 clones, about 77% seen once. The sample in question was PBMCs, obtained 30 days after allogeneic stem cell transplant. The sequence came from a female patient aged 35-55 years who had an allogeneic stem cell transplant from a related donor, so T cells may come from the graft donor. Some clones in this sample may be carry-over from other donors' samples. The J gene is TRBJ2-7, the V gene TRBV7-9, with 8 bases matching TRBD2. The CDR3 DNA reads as TGTGCCAGCAGCCCGACTAGCGTAGGGGACGAGCAGTACTTC. Amino acid sequence: CASSPTSVGDEQYF.